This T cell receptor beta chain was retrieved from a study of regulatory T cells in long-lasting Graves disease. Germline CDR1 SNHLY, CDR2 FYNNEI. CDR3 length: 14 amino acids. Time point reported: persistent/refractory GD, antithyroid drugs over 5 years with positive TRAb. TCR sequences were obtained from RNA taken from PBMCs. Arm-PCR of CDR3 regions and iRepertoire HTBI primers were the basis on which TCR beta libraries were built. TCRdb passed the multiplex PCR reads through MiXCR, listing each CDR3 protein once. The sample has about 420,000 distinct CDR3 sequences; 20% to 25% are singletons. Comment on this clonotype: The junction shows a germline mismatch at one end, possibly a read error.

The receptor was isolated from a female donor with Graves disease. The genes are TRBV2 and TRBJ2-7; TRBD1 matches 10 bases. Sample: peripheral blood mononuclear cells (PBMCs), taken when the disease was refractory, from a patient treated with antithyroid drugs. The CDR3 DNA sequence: TGTGCCAGCAGTGCTGGGACAGGGGTCTACGGGCAGTACTTC. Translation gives CASSAGTGVYGQYF.